The present TCR beta chain was sequenced within a study of T cell changes during pregnancy in multiple sclerosis. Germline CDR1 SGHTA, CDR2 FQGNSA. The CDR3 extends over 15 amino acids. V was clipped by 4 bases and J by 7 bases; unmatched bases: 11. Method: immunoSEQ multiplex PCR; TCRdb's copy keeps in-frame clones and lacks some. The repertoire holds 75,000 to 100,000 clones, with around 92% as singletons. This sequence joins TRBV7-2 and TRBJ2-7; 9 nucleotides line up with TRBD1. Sequencing used peripheral blood, obtained after pregnancy. The receptor comes from a female donor in good health, enrolled as a control in a pregnancy study. The CDR3 is CASSSRTGVPKEQYF. The CDR3 DNA reads as TGTGCCAGCAGCTCTCGGACAGGGGTCCCTAAGGAGCAGTACTTC.